Presented here are 15 T cell receptor beta chains from one specimen sequenced in a study of CD8+ T cells in alopecia areata. Extracted RNA was reverse transcribed into cDNA, the sequencing template. Profiling relied on immunoSEQ multiplex PCR, and the TCRdb table lists in-frame clones only, not all of them. The table lists 200,000 to 250,000 clones, 50% to 70% of them singletons. Documented treatment: oral pan-JAK inhibitor, 5-10 mg twice daily. Sequencing used CD4+ T cells sorted from blood, obtained at week 4, from a patient treated with tofacitinib. All receptors come from a human donor with alopecia areata.

V gene TRBV6-5 combines with J gene TRBJ2-2; D possibly matches TRBD1 or TRBD2 (5 bases each). The CDR3 extends over 13 amino acids. Germline loops: CDR1 MNHEY, CDR2 SVGAGI. V shed 6 bases and J shed 7 bases, with 12 bases lying between them. The CDR3 loop reads CASRREGSGELFF. CDR3 DNA: TGTGCCAGCAGGAGAGAGGGGAGCGGGGAGCTGTTTTTT.

This chain links TRBV7-9 with TRBJ2-7; D is tentatively TRBD1 or TRBD2 (5 bases each). The CDR3 is made up of 18 amino acids. The germline V gene encodes CDR1 SEHNR and CDR2 FQNEAQ (reference sequence). V was trimmed by 8 bases and J by 4 bases, leaving 30 bases between them. Here the CDR3 reads CASAPRLGWGRGQYEQYF. The CDR3 region has the DNA TGTGCCAGCGCGCCCCGTCTCGGATGGGGCCGGGGCCAATACGAGCAGTACTTC.

A single count supports this clone. J is TRBJ1-1 and V is TRBV27, with a weak D call TRBD1 (5 bases). The V gene lost 5 bases and the J gene lost 4 bases, with 14 bases spanning the gap. The germline V gene encodes CDR1 MNHEY and CDR2 SMNVEV (reference sequence). This CDR3 is built from 14 residues. CDR3 coding DNA: TGTGCCAGCAGTCCACCGACAGTGGGCACTGAAGCTTTCTTT. It is translated as CASSPPTVGTEAFF.

The CDR3 region has the DNA TGTGCCAGCACCTACCTCGACAGGGCACATGAGCAGTTCTTC. Translation gives CASTYLDRAHEQFF. V usage is TRBV11-2 and J usage is TRBJ2-1; 7 positions match TRBD1. The junction had 11 bases not matched to a gene; V was cut back by 7 bases and J by 8 bases. Germline-derived CDR1 and CDR2 are SGHAT and FQNNGV. The CDR3 is 14 residues long.

CDR3 coding DNA: TGTGCCAGCAGCTCCAACAGGGTGCCACCCCTCCACTTT. This encodes CASSSNRVPPLHF. The rearrangement links TRBV5-4 to TRBJ1-6; possible D gene TRBD1, 6 bases. CDR1 is SGHNT, CDR2 YYREEE, per germline (reference sequence). Between the trimmed V and J ends, which lost 3 bases and 11 bases, there was a span of 12 bases. This CDR3 is built from 13 residues.

This clone has a handful of counts. This sequence joins TRBV2 and TRBJ1-2, with D maybe TRBD1 (6 bases). Trimming left V 6 bases short and J 8 bases short, with 13 bases between. The germline gives CDR1 SNHLY, CDR2 FYNNEI. This CDR3 contains 12 residues. CDR3 DNA: TGTGCCAGCAGAGTGACAGGTTGGGGCTACACCTTC. It yields the protein CASRVTGWGYTF.

This clone was seen more than once but under ten times. The chain employs TRBV6-5 and TRBJ1-1; TRBD1 is a possible D gene (6 bases). CDR1 and CDR2 from the germline V gene are MNHEY and SVGAGI. The CDR3 contains 14 residues. V lost 6 bases and J lost 4, with 15 bases in between. CDR3 amino acids: CASSRIQGFTEAFF. CDR3 nucleotides: TGTGCCAGCAGCCGAATACAGGGATTCACTGAAGCTTTCTTT.

This chain links TRBV9 with TRBJ2-1, with 9 bases matching TRBD1. The CDR3 contains 16 residues. CDR1 and CDR2 from the germline V gene are SGDLS and YYNGEE. The trim removed 3 bases at V and 7 bases at J, leaving 11 bases unmatched. The CDR3 nucleotides are TGTGCCAGCAGCGCACGGGGGACAGGGATTGGAAATGAGCAGTTCTTC. Translated: CASSARGTGIGNEQFF.

The CDR3 DNA reads as TGTGCCAGCAGTCCCCCCGGCTCAAACGGAGTCTATGGCTACACCTTC. Translation: CASSPPGSNGVYGYTF. The chain has TRBV25-1 and TRBJ1-2, with D unclear. This CDR3 comprises 16 residues. The germline V gene has CDR1 MGHDK and CDR2 SYGVNS. The V end lost 5 bases, the J end lost 4 bases, and 20 bases lay between the germline ends.

This clone was picked up a small number of times. The chain joins TRBV14 to TRBJ1-6; D is unclear. The CDR3 sequence is 12 residues long. Trimming shortened V by 10 bases and J by 9 bases, and 13 bases separated the two germline ends. CDR1 and CDR2 (germline): SGHDN, FVKESK. The CDR3 is CAIEGYRSPLHF. In DNA, the CDR3 is TGTGCCATCGAGGGTTATCGTTCACCCCTCCACTTT.

The V and J genes are TRBV29-1 and TRBJ1-2; perhaps TRBD1 as D (5 bases). Germline-derived CDR1 and CDR2 are SQVTM and ANQGSEA. The CDR3 covers 14 residues. The germline V and J ends were trimmed by 0 bases and 3 bases, with 11 bases remaining between them. The CDR3 coding sequence is TGCAGCGTTGAAGATCGTCAGGGAGACTATGGCTACACCTTC. Residues: CSVEDRQGDYGYTF.

The V gene is TRBV29-1, the J gene TRBJ1-1, with D unclear. Looked up from germline, CDR1 is SQVTM and CDR2 is ANQGSEA. The CDR3 length is 14 residues. V was clipped by 1 base and J by 1 base, with 10 bases between them. CDR3 region: CSVEGQRKNTEAFF. DNA of the CDR3: TGCAGCGTTGAAGGGCAACGCAAGAACACTGAAGCTTTCTTT.

The chain carries TRBV18 and TRBJ1-2; the match to TRBD1 covers 10 bases. Per germline, CDR1 KGHSH and CDR2 LQKENI. V trimming: 3 bases; J trimming: 10 bases; junction bases outside the gene matches: 14. The CDR3 consists of 16 residues. CDR3 loop: CASSPTRFGQGGDYTF. The CDR3 coding sequence is TGTGCCAGCTCACCGACGAGATTCGGACAGGGGGGAGACTACACCTTC.

The rearrangement links TRBV2 to TRBJ2-5, with D tentatively TRBD2 (5 bases). Germline values: CDR1 SNHLY, CDR2 FYNNEI. The CDR3 is 15 residues long. Trimming took 8 bases from V and 2 from J, leaving 18 bases between them. The CDR3 DNA is TGTGCCAGCGGCCTGAGGGCAGCTTCGCAAGAGACCCAGTACTTC. The encoded protein is CASGLRAASQETQYF.

V and J are TRBV29-1 and TRBJ1-1; tentatively, D is TRBD1 (5 bases). Trimming removed 4 bases at V and 10 bases at J, with 10 bases between. Germline CDR1 and CDR2: SQVTM and ANQGSEA. CDR3 length: 10 amino acids. DNA for the CDR3: TGCAGCGTTGTCGGGACCTCAGCTTTCTTT. Translated: CSVVGTSAFF.